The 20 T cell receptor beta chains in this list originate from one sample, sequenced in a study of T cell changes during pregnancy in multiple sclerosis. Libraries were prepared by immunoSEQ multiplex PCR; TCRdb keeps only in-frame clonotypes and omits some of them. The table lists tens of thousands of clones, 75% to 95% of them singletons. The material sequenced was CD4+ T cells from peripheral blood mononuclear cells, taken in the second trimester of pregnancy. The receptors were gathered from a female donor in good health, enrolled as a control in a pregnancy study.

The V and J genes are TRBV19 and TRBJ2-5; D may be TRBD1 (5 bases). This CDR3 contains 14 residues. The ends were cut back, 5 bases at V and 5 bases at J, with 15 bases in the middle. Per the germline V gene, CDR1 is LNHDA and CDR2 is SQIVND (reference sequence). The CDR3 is CASSVDSLGETQYF. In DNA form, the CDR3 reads TGTGCCAGTAGTGTTGACAGTTTAGGGGAGACCCAGTACTTC. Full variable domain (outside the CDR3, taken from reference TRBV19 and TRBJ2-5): DGGITQSPKYLFRKEGQNVTLSCEQNLNHDAMYWYRQDPGQGLRLIYYSQIVNDFQKGDIAEGYSVSREKKESFPLTVTSAQKNPTAFYLCASSVDSLGETQYFGPGTRLLVL.

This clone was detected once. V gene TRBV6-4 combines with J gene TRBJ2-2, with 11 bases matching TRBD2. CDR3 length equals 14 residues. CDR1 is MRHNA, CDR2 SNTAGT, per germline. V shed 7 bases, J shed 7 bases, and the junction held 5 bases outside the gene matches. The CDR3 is CASTLGTSGGELFF. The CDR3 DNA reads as TGTGCCAGCACCTTAGGGACTAGCGGCGGGGAGCTGTTTTTT.

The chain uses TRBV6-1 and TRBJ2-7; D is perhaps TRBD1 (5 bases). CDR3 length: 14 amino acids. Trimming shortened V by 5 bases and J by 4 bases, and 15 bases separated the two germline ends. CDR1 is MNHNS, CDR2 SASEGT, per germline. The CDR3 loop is CASSLSQTGYEQYF. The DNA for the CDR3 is TGTGCCAGCAGTCTATCGCAAACAGGTTACGAGCAGTACTTC.

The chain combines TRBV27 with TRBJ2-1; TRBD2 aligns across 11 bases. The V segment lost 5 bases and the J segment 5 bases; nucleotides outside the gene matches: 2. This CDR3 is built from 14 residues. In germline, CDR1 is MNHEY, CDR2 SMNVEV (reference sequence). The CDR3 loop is CASSMTSGDNEQFF. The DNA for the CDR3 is TGTGCCAGCAGTATGACTAGCGGGGACAATGAGCAGTTCTTC.

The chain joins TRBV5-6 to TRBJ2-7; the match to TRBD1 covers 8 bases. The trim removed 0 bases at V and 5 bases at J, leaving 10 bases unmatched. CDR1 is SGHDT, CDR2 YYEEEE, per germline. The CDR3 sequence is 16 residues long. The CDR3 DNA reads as TGTGCCAGCAGCTTGGGGTTTTTTGAGACAGGGGACGAGCAGTACTTC. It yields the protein CASSLGFFETGDEQYF.

The CDR3 is CASTGLAGEFEQYF. As DNA, the CDR3 is TGCGCCAGCACCGGCCTAGCGGGGGAGTTCGAGCAGTACTTC. The rearrangement uses TRBV5-1 and TRBJ2-7; 10 bases are a match to TRBD2. CDR1 is SGHRS, CDR2 YFSETQ, per germline. V gave up 6 bases and J gave up 6 bases; unmatched junction bases: 9. The CDR3 is made up of 14 amino acids.

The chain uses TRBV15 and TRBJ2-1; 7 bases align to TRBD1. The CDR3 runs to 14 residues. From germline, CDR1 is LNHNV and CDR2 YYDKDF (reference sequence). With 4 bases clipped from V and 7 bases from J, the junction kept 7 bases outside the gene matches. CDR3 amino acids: CATSNRQGRNEQFF. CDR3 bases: TGTGCCACCAGCAATAGACAGGGTCGGAATGAGCAGTTCTTC.

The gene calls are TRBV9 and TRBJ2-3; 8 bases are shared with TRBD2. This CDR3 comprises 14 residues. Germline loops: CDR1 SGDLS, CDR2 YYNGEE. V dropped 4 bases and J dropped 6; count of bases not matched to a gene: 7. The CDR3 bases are TGTGCCAGCAGCCCAGGGACTAGGGGGGATACGCAGTATTTT. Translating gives CASSPGTRGDTQYF.

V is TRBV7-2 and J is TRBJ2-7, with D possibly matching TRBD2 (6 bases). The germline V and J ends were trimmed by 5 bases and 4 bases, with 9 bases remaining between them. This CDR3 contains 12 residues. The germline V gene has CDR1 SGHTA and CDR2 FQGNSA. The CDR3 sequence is CASSRSGYEQYF. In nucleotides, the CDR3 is TGTGCCAGCAGCCGCAGCGGGTACGAGCAGTACTTC.

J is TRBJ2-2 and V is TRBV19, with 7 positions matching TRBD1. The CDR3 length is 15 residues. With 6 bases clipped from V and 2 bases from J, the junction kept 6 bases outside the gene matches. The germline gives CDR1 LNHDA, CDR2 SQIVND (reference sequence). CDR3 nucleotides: TGTGCCAGTAGGCCCAGGGGGAAAAACACCGGGGAGCTGTTTTTT. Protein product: CASRPRGKNTGELFF. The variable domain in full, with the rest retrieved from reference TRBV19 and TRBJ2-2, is DGGITQSPKYLFRKEGQNVTLSCEQNLNHDAMYWYRQDPGQGLRLIYYSQIVNDFQKGDIAEGYSVSREKKESFPLTVTSAQKNPTAFYLCASRPRGKNTGELFFGEGSRLTVL.

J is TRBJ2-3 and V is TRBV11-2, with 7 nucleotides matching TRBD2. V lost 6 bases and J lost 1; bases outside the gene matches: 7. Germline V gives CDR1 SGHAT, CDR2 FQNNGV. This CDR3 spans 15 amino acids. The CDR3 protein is CASRPTSARTDTQYF. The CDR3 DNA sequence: TGTGCCAGCAGACCTACTAGCGCCCGCACAGATACGCAGTATTTT.

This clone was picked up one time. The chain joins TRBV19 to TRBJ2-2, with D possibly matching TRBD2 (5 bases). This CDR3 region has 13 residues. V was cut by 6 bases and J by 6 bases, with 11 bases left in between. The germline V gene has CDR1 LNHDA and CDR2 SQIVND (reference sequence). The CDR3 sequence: CASRLDQAGELFF. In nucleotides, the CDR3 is TGTGCCAGTAGACTAGATCAAGCCGGGGAGCTGTTTTTT.

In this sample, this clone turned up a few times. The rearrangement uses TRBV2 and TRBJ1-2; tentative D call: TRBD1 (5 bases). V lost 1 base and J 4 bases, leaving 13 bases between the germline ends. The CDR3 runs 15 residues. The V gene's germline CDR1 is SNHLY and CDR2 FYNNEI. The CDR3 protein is CASSEVRQGTYGYTF. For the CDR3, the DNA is TGTGCCAGCAGTGAAGTCCGGCAGGGAACCTATGGCTACACCTTC.

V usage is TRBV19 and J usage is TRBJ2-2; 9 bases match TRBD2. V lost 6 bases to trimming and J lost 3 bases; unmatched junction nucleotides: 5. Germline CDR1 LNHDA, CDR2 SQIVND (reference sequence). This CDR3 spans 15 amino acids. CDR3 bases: TGTGCCAGTAGAAGAGCGGGGGGCTACACCGGGGAGCTGTTTTTT. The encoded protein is CASRRAGGYTGELFF.

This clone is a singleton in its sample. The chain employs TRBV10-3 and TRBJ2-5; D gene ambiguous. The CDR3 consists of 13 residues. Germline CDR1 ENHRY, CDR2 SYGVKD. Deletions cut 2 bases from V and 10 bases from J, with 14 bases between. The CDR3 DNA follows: TGTGCCATCAGTGAGGACGGAACCCGAGGCCAGTACTTC. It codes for CAISEDGTRGQYF.

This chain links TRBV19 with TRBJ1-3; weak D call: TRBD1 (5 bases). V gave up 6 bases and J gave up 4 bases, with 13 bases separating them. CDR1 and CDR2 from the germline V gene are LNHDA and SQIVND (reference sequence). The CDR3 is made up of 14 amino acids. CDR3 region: CASSQSQAGNTIYF. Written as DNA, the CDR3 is TGTGCCAGTAGCCAGTCACAGGCCGGAAACACCATATATTTT.

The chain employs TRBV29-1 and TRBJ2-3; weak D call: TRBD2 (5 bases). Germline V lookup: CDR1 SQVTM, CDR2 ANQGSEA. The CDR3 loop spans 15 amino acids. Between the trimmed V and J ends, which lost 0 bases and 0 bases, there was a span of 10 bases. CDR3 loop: CSVEDSGKSTDTQYF. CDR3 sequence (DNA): TGCAGCGTTGAAGATTCGGGGAAAAGCACAGATACGCAGTATTTT.

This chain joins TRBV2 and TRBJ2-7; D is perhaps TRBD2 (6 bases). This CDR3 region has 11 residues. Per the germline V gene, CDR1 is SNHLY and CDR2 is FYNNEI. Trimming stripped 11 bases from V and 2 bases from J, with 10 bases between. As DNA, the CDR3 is TGTGCCGCTGGAGGGGCCTACGAGCAGTACTTC. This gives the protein CAAGGAYEQYF.

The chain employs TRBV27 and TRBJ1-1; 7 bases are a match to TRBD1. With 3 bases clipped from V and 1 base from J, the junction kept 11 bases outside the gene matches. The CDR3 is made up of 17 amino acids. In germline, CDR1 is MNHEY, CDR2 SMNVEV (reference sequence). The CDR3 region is CASSFRQGPLSNTEAFF. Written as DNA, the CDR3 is TGTGCCAGCAGTTTCAGACAGGGACCCCTTTCGAACACTGAAGCTTTCTTT.

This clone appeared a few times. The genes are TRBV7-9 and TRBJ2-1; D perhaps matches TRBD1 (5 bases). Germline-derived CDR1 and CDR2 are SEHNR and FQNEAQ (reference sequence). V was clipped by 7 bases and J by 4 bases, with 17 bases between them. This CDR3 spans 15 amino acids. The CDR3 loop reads CASTSSSGIYNEQFF. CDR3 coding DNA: TGTGCCAGCACCAGTTCGTCAGGGATATACAATGAGCAGTTCTTC.